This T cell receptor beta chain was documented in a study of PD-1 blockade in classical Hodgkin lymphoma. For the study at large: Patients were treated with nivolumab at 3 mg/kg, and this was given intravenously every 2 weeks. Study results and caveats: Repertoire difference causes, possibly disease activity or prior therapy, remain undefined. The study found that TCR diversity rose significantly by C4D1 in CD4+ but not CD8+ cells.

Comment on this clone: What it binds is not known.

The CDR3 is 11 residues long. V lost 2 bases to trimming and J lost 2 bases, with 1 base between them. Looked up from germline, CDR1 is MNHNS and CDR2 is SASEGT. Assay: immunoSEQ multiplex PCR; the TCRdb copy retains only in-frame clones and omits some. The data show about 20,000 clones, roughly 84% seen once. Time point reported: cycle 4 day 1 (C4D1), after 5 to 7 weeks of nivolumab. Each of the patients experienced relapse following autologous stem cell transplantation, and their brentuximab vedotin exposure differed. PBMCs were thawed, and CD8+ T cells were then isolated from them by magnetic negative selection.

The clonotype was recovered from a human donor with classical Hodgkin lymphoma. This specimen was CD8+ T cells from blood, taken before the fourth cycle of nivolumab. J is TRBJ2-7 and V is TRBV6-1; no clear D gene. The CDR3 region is CASSETYEQYF. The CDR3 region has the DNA TGTGCCAGCAGTGAAACCTACGAGCAGTACTTC.